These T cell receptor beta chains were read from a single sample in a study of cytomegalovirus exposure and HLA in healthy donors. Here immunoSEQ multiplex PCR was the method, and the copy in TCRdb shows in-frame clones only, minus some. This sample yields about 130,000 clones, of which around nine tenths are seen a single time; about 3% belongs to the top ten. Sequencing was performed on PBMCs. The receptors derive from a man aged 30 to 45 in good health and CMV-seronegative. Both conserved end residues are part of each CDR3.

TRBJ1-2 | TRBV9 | CASSRLDSVNYGYTF
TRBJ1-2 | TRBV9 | CASSISGTGSYGYTF
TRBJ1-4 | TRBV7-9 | CASSSRDSSTNEKLFF
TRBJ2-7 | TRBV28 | CASSFGQGLHEQYF
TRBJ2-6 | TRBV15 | CATSSLSGANVLTF
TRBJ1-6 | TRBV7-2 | CASSFDRADPLHF
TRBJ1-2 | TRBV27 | CASAFGAGGYGYTF
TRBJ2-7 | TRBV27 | CASSHTGGIYEQYF
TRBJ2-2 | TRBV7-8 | CASNNPGGTGELFF
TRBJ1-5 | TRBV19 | CASSIRDSYQPQHF
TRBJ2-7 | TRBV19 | CASRATQVSEQYF
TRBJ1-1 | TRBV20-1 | CSAAGPSEAFF
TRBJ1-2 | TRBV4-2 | CASSSPDSYGYTF
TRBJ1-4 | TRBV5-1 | CASSLPAGPLLVNEKLFF
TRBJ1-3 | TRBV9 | CASSVGGVNSGNTIYF
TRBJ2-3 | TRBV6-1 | CASRSRQGTDTQYF
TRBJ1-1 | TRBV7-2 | CASSLSVNTEAFF
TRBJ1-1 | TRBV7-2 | CASSSHGQWGMNTEAFF
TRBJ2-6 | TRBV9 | CASSETSGANVLTF
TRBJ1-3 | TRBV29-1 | CSVDGQAQGLSGNTIYF
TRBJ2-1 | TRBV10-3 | CAISAGTETYNEQFF
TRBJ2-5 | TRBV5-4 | CASSQGTEETQYF
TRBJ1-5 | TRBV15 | CATSRDLGHNQPQHF
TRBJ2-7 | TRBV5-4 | CASSFSDSYEQYF
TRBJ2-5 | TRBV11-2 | CASSLSDIPQGETQYF
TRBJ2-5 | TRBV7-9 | CASSLALRGQETQYF
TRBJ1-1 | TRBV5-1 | CASSLEEAGYTEAFF
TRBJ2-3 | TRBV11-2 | CASSLLQSTDTQYF
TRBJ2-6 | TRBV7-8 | CASSSGQGANVLTF
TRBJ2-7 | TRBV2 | CASSIQGYEQYF
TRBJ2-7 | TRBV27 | CASSQDRGGYEQYF
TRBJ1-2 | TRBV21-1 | CASSKARCNRGYTF
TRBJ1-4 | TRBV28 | CASSDPGDRGLLKGEKLFF
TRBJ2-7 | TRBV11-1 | CASSLHTLPQLHYEQYF
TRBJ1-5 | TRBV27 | CASSVRGVLGPQHF
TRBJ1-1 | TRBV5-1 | CASSLEGANTEAFF
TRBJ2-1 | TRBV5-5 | CASSLGDSSYNEQFF
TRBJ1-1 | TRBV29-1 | CSVERGRAVDTEAFF
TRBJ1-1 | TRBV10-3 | CAIGGEGNTEAFF
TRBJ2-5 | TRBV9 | CASRYGTGLSETQYF
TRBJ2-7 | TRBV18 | CASSPAPGQDYEQYF
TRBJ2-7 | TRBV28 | CASSRQGWHEQYF
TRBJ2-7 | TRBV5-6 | CASSSQYTYEQYF
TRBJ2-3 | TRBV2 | CASSEDNLRTDTQYF
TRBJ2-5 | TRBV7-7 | CASSLGQSNRETQYF
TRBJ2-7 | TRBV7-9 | CASSLLETGSYEQYF
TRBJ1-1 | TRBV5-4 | CASRRTGNTEAFF